A selection of T cell receptor beta chains follows, all from one sample in a study of CD8 T cells in ankylosing spondylitis. TCRdb reprocessed the 5' RACE reads with MiXCR, giving one entry per CDR3 protein. The table lists some 330,000 distinct CDR3 sequences, 8% of them singletons, with more than 12% in the top ten. The sample taken for sequencing was blood, either unsorted or a sorted T cell fraction (not recorded which). The source is a male donor with ankylosing spondylitis. The CDR3 runs from the conserved cysteine through the conserved F or W. A D gene is named only where the DNA matches it firmly. Part of the rows lack a size; the others show once, few, many or a class for expanded clones.

cdr3_aa,cdr3_nt,d_call,clone_size,j_call,v_call
CASSLVGAAGFSDIQYF,TGTGCCAGCAGCTTAGTGGGAGCCGCGGGTTTTTCGGACATTCAGTACTTC,.,few,TRBJ2-4,TRBV7-3
CASSVQGLGEAFF,TGTGCCAGCAGTGTACAGGGGCTGGGTGAAGCTTTCTTT,TRBD1,many,TRBJ1-1,TRBV2
CASSLAGLSSYNEQFF,TGCGCCAGCAGCTTGGCCGGCCTGAGCTCCTACAATGAGCAGTTCTTC,.,few,TRBJ2-1,TRBV5-1
CASSESGNEQYF,TGTGCCAGCAGTGAATCGGGGAACGAGCAGTACTTC,.,.,TRBJ2-7,TRBV25-1
CASSLLAGDTGELFF,TGTGCCAGCAGCTTACTAGCGGGAGACACCGGGGAGCTGTTTTTT,TRBD2,many,TRBJ2-2,TRBV12-3/TRBV12-4
CASSEQAGGNQPQHF,TGTGCCAGCAGTGAACAAGCAGGGGGCAATCAGCCCCAGCATTTT,.,many,TRBJ1-5,TRBV6-1
CASSEAETDSYEQYF,TGTGCCAGCAGTGAAGCGGAGACAGACTCCTACGAGCAGTACTTC,.,many,TRBJ2-7,TRBV2
CSVENTGGEAKNIQYF,TGCAGCGTCGAAAATACAGGGGGCGAAGCCAAAAACATTCAGTACTTC,TRBD1,many,TRBJ2-4,TRBV29-1
CASKKGQLTGSEAFF,TGCGCCAGCAAAAAGGGACAGCTTACGGGCAGTGAAGCTTTCTTT,TRBD1,many,TRBJ1-1,TRBV5-1
CASSQVGELFF,TGTGCCAGCAGCCAAGTCGGGGAGCTGTTTTTT,.,.,TRBJ2-2,TRBV14
CASSQGWQAGYGYTF,TGCGCCAGCAGCCAAGGTTGGCAGGCCGGGTATGGCTACACCTTC,.,few,TRBJ1-2,TRBV4-3